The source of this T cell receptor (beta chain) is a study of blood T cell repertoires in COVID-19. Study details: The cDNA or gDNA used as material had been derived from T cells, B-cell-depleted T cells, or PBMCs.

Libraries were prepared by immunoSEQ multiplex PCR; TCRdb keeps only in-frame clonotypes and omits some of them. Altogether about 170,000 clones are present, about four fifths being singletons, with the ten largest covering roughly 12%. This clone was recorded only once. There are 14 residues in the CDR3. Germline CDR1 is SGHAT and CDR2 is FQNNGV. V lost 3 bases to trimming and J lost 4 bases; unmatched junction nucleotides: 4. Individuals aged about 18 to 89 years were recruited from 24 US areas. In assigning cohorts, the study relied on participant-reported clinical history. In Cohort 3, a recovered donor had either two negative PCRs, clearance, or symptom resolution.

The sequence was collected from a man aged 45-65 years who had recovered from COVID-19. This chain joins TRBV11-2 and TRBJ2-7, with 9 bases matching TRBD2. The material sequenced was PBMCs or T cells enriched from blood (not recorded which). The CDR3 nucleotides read TGTGCCAGCAGCTTTTATAGCGGGGGATACGAGCAGTACTTC. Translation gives CASSFYSGGYEQYF.